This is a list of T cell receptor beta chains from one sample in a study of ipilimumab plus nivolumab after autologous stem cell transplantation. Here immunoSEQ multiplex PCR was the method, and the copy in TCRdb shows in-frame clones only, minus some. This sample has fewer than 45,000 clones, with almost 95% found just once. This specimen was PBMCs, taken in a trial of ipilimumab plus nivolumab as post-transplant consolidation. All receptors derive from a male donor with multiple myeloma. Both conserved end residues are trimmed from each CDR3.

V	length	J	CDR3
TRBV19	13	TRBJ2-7	ASSTRLDGPVVRY
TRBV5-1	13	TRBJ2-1	ASSPRTGVYNEQF
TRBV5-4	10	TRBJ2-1	ALGTPGNEQF
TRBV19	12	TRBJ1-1	ASSTTGAPLGAF
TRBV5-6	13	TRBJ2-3	ASSLGGTSTDTQY
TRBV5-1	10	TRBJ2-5	ASSALGETQY
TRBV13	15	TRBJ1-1	ASSITGGRLMNTEAF
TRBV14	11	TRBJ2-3	ASSQVIADTQY
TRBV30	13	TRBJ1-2	AWAPGTWKVYGYT
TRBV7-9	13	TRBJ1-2	ASSLATTGTYGYT
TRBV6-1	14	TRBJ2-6	ASSESRYSGANVLT
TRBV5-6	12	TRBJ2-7	ASSLTSGSGEQY
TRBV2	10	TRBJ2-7	ASKTGPYEQY
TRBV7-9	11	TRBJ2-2	ASSSGVAGELF
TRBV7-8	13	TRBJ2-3	ASSLQGLSTDTQY
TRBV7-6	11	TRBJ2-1	ASSGQGYNEQF
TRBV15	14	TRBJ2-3	ATSRGDRGLTDTQY
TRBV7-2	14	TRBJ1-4	ASSLLPGQGGSGVF
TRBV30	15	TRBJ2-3	AWSVSPDPGGTDTQY
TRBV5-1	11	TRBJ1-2	ASSLDRGDGYT
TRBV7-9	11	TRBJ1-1	ASSLAENTEAF
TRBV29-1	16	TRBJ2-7	SVVLYIASGRSSYEQY
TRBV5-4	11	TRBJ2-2	ASSFYRGGELF
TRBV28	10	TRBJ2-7	AAGGRVYEQY
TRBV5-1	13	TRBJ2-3	ASSLVVGETDTQY
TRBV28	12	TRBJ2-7	ASSETGRGYEQY
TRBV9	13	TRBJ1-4	ASSVAVGLGEKLF
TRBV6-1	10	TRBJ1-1	ASSRSTGEAF
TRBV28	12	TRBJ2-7	ASSFVGRGNEQY
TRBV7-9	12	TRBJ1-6	ASSSGQGYSPLH
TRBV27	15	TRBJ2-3	ASSPRPGQGGTDTQY
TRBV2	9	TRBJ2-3	ASRDTDTQY
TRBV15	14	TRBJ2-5	ATSRVLGGRGETQY
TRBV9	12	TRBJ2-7	ASSAPGNYGEQY
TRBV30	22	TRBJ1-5	AWSPAGDFPPTLPPYPSDQPQH
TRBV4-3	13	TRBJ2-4	ASSHTTGDGRGQY
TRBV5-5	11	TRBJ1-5	ASSGQNNQPQH
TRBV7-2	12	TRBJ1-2	ASSFGDEFGGYT
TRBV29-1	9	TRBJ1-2	SVAVNYGYT
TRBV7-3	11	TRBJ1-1	ASSLTQNTEAF
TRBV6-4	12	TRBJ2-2	ASSPDRYTGELF
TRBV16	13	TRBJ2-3	ASSQSVAASDTQY
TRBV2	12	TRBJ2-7	ASSELAGSYEQY
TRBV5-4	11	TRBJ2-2	ASRGPNTGELF
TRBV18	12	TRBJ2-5	ASSPSGNQETQY
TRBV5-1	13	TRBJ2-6	ASSPTGKGANVLT
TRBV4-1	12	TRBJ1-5	ASSQVVWDQPQH
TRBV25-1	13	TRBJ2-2	ASSDRQIYTGELF
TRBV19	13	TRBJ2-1	ASSMRLAGVNEQF
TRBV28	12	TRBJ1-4	ASSPGTGDEKLF
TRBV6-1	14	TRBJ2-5	ASSKGLAGGRETQY
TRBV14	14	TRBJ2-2	ASSQGDRGNTGELF